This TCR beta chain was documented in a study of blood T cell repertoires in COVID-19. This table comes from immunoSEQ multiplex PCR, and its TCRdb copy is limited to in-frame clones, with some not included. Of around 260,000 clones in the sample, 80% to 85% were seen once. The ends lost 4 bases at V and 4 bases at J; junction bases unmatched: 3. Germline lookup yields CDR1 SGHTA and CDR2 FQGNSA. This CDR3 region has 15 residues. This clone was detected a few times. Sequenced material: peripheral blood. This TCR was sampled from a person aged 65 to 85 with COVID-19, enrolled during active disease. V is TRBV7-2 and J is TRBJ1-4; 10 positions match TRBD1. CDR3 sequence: CASSWTGGSNEKLFF. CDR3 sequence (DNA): TGTGCCAGCAGCTGGACAGGGGGTAGTAATGAAAAACTGTTTTTT.